These 18 T cell receptor beta chains share one sample of origin, sequenced in a study of blood T cell repertoires in COVID-19. Assay used: immunoSEQ multiplex PCR; TCRdb lists only in-frame clones, some missing. The sample has 50,000 to 70,000 clones; roughly 83% are singletons. Specimen: peripheral blood. The receptors derive from a man between 65 and 85 years old with active COVID-19.

The V call is TRBV19, the J call TRBJ1-1; 8 positions match TRBD1. J was trimmed by 3 bases and V by 3 bases; bases with no gene match: 15. Germline V gene data show CDR1 as LNHDA and CDR2 as SQIVND (reference sequence). The CDR3 is made up of 18 amino acids. CDR3 residues: CASSIRGTGPRRDTEAFF. The CDR3, as DNA: TGTGCCAGTAGTATTAGGGGGACAGGCCCCCGGCGGGACACTGAAGCTTTCTTT. Drawing the rest from reference TRBV19 and TRBJ1-1, the complete variable domain is DGGITQSPKYLFRKEGQNVTLSCEQNLNHDAMYWYRQDPGQGLRLIYYSQIVNDFQKGDIAEGYSVSREKKESFPLTVTSAQKNPTAFYLCASSIRGTGPRRDTEAFFGQGTRLTVV.

This clone was observed a handful of times. The chain uses TRBV19 and TRBJ1-5, with TRBD1 matching 9 bases. V gave up 6 bases and J gave up 7 bases; unmatched junction bases: 7. The CDR3 is made up of 14 amino acids. Per germline, CDR1 LNHDA and CDR2 SQIVND (reference sequence). The CDR3, as DNA: TGTGCCAGTAGCCGAACAGGGGGCAGACAGCCCCAGCATTTT. Translated: CASSRTGGRQPQHF.

This chain joins TRBV18 and TRBJ2-1; possible D gene TRBD2, 5 bases. The V end was cut by 1 base, the J end by 10 bases, with 17 bases between. This CDR3 has 15 residues. The germline V gene encodes CDR1 KGHSH and CDR2 LQKENI. CDR3 nucleotides: TGTGCCAGCTCACCACTGGGCGGGTCGGAAGGGGAGCAGTTCTTC. This translates into CASSPLGGSEGEQFF.

V and J are TRBV2 and TRBJ2-2; TRBD1 might be the D (6 bases). Trimming left V 5 bases short and J 1 base short, with 14 bases between. The CDR3 is 16 amino acids. Germline CDR1 SNHLY, CDR2 FYNNEI. The CDR3 loop is CASSTGQSQNTGELFF. The CDR3 DNA follows: TGTGCCAGCAGTACGGGACAAAGCCAGAACACCGGGGAGCTGTTTTTT.

The chain links TRBV28 to TRBJ2-1, with a weak D call TRBD1 (6 bases). Germline CDR1 is MDHEN and CDR2 is SYDVKM. V was shortened by 5 bases and J by 5 bases, with 10 bases between the two germline ends. This CDR3 is built from 13 residues. Here the CDR3 DNA reads TGTGCCAGCAGTGCCCAGGGGAACAATGAGCAGTTCTTC. It encodes CASSAQGNNEQFF.

CDR3 nucleotides: TGTGCCAGCAGATATACTAGCGGGAGGGCTTTGGAGCAGTACTTC. Protein product: CASRYTSGRALEQYF. The chain has TRBV6-5 and TRBJ2-7; 13 bases fit TRBD2. This CDR3 has 15 residues. Trimming took 6 bases from V and 7 from J; bases not matched to a gene: 9. Germline CDR1 MNHEY, CDR2 SVGAGI.

The chain uses TRBV5-4 and TRBJ1-2; 7 positions agree with TRBD1. Germline loops: CDR1 SGHNT, CDR2 YYREEE (reference sequence). V was pared by 4 bases and J by 3 bases, with 3 bases of the junction left unmatched. The CDR3 has 13 amino acids. The CDR3 region has the DNA TGTGCCAGCAGCCTCGGGACAGACTATGGCTACACCTTC. Translated, it gives CASSLGTDYGYTF. The complete variable domain, with remaining parts taken from reference TRBV5-4 and TRBJ1-2, reads ETGVTQSPTHLIKTRGQQVTLRCSSQSGHNTVSWYQQALGQGPQFIFQYYREEENGRGNFPPRFSGLQFPNYSSELNVNALELDDSALYLCASSLGTDYGYTFGSGTRLTVV.

The chain uses TRBV4-1 and TRBJ1-3; 7 nucleotides agree with TRBD1. Germline CDR1 is MGHRA and CDR2 is YSYEKL. V was clipped by 4 bases and J by 4 bases; unmatched bases: 1. The CDR3 has 13 residues. CDR3 sequence: CASSLGQGNTIYF. DNA for the CDR3: TGCGCCAGCAGCCTGGGACAGGGAAACACCATATATTTT.

V usage is TRBV25-1 and J usage is TRBJ1-4; a possible D gene is TRBD1 (6 bases). This CDR3 contains 12 residues. Germline V lookup: CDR1 MGHDK, CDR2 SYGVNS. V lost 8 bases to trimming and J lost 3 bases, with 7 bases between them. CDR3: CASGGSNEKLFF. In DNA form, the CDR3 reads TGTGCCAGCGGGGGCTCTAATGAAAAACTGTTTTTT.

This chain uses TRBV19 with TRBJ1-5; TRBD1 matches at 8 bases. Germline CDR1 is LNHDA and CDR2 is SQIVND (reference sequence). This CDR3 contains 16 residues. Germline trimming cut 6 bases from V and 3 bases from J; bases unmatched to any gene: 10. The CDR3 region is CASRDRAGESNQPQHF. The CDR3 DNA reads as TGTGCCAGTAGGGACAGGGCGGGGGAATCCAATCAGCCCCAGCATTTT.

The chain couples TRBV7-9 to TRBJ2-1; 7 nucleotides line up with TRBD2. The ends lost 5 bases at V and 4 bases at J; junction bases unmatched: 11. The V gene's germline CDR1 is SEHNR and CDR2 FQNEAQ (reference sequence). The CDR3 spans 16 residues. For the CDR3, the DNA is TGTGCCAGCAGCCCCCTGGGGGGGGAGAAGTACAATGAGCAGTTCTTC. Protein: CASSPLGGEKYNEQFF.

The V gene is TRBV30, the J gene TRBJ1-2, with 7 bases that match TRBD1. Germline V gene sequence: CDR1 GTSNPN, CDR2 SVGIG (reference sequence). The CDR3 sequence is 12 residues long. The ends lost 7 bases at V and 4 bases at J; junction bases unmatched: 6. The CDR3 coding sequence is TGTGCCTTGAAACAGGGGTTCTATGGCTACACCTTC. The encoded protein is CALKQGFYGYTF.

The chain couples TRBV7-2 to TRBJ2-7; D not certain. The CDR3 contains 11 residues. The ends were cut back, 5 bases at V and 3 bases at J, with 5 bases in the middle. Germline V gives CDR1 SGHTA, CDR2 FQGNSA. The CDR3 coding sequence is TGTGCCAGCAGCCCGGGCTACGAGCAGTACTTC. Its translation is CASSPGYEQYF.

Only one count was recorded for this clone. The V call is TRBV19, the J call TRBJ2-4; TRBD1 agrees at 7 bases. There are 16 residues in the CDR3. Germline V gene data show CDR1 as LNHDA and CDR2 as SQIVND (reference sequence). The J segment lost 9 bases and the V segment lost 6 bases, leaving 17 bases of the junction unmatched. In nucleotides, the CDR3 is TGTGCCAGTAGGGGCCTGGGACAGAACGGAAGAGGCATTCAGTACTTC. It translates to CASRGLGQNGRGIQYF.

A single count supports this clone. The chain combines TRBV5-6 with TRBJ2-7; D might be TRBD1 (5 bases). Trimming removed 0 bases at V and 2 bases at J, with 9 bases between. CDR3 size: 14 residues. Germline assignment: CDR1 SGHDT and CDR2 YYEEEE. The CDR3 loop is CASSLGGGTYEQYF. DNA for the CDR3: TGTGCCAGCAGCTTGGGGGGCGGAACCTACGAGCAGTACTTC.

The genes are TRBV5-3 and TRBJ2-2; 7 positions agree with TRBD1. TRBV5-3 is labeled an ORF, and its function is uncertain. This CDR3 is 16 amino acids long. V trimming: 8 bases; J trimming: 3 bases; junction bases outside the gene matches: 13. The CDR3 loop reads CARDEIRTGDTGELFF. For the CDR3, the DNA is TGTGCCAGGGACGAGATTAGGACAGGAGACACCGGGGAGCTGTTTTTT.

This clone was recorded only once. V and J are TRBV6-2 or TRBV6-3 and TRBJ2-2; perhaps TRBD2 as D (6 bases). Germline CDR1 and CDR2: MNHEY and SVGEGT. Trimming left V 5 bases short and J 5 bases short, with 21 bases between. The CDR3 has 17 amino acids. The CDR3 DNA reads as TGTGCCAGCAGTCCCGGGGGTGGGGCTAGCCGAACCGGGGAGCTGTTTTTT. It encodes CASSPGGGASRTGELFF.

V is TRBV5-4 and J is TRBJ2-1, with TRBD1 matching over 10 bases. This CDR3 comprises 15 residues. Trimming took 4 bases from V and 6 from J; bases not matched to a gene: 7. CDR1 and CDR2 (germline): SGHNT, YYREEE (reference sequence). This CDR3 is CASSVGTGALNEQFF. CDR3 nucleotide sequence: TGTGCCAGCAGCGTTGGGACAGGGGCTCTCAATGAGCAGTTCTTC.